These 23 T cell receptor beta chains came from one sample sequenced in a study of cytomegalovirus exposure and HLA in healthy donors. The PCR was carried out with 60 Vbeta primers and 13 Jbeta primers. Measured with immunoSEQ multiplex PCR; TCRdb has only the in-frame clones, and not every one. The table shows around 150,000 clones, with around 80% occurring only once. The sequenced material came from PBMCs. The receptors were sampled from a man between 18 and 29 years old in good health and CMV-seropositive.

The chain recombines TRBV4-3 with TRBJ1-6; 9 bases map to TRBD1. Per germline, CDR1 LGHNA and CDR2 YSLEER. The CDR3 covers 15 residues. The V and J ends lost 0 bases and 8 bases, in that order; junction bases with no gene match: 2. CDR3 nucleotide sequence: TGCGCCAGCAGCCAAGATTGGGACAGGGATTCACCCCTCCACTTT. Translated, it gives CASSQDWDRDSPLHF.

The CDR3, as DNA: TGTGCCAGCAGTGACGGGGGAACCCTCACAGATACGCAGTATTTT. Protein product: CASSDGGTLTDTQYF. The V call is TRBV25-1, the J call TRBJ2-3; D is perhaps TRBD2 (6 bases). With 3 bases removed from V and 2 bases from J, the gap between germline ends came to 12 bases. CDR3 length: 15 residues. CDR1 is MGHDK, CDR2 SYGVNS, per germline. The full variable domain, in which reference TRBV25-1 and TRBJ2-3 provide the parts outside the CDR3, is EADIYQTPRYLVIGTGKKITLECSQTMGHDKMYWYQQDPGMELHLIHYSYGVNSTEKGDLSSESTVSRIRTEHFPLTLESARPSHTSQYLCASSDGGTLTDTQYFGPGTRLTVL.

The chain recombines TRBV4-2 with TRBJ2-7, with TRBD2 identical over 8 bases. The CDR3 extends over 15 amino acids. Germline CDR1 and CDR2: LGHNA and YNFKEQ. V dropped 4 bases and J dropped 5; count of bases not matched to a gene: 10. The CDR3, as DNA: TGTGCCAGCAGCCCTGGACTACCCGGGAGGGACGAGCAGTACTTC. Amino acids: CASSPGLPGRDEQYF.

CDR3 region: CASSSEVQGRSPLHF. The CDR3 nucleotides read TGTGCCAGCAGCTCCGAGGTACAGGGGCGGTCACCCCTCCACTTT. The V and J genes are TRBV7-9 and TRBJ1-6, with 7 bases lining up with TRBD1. This CDR3 is 15 amino acids long. The trim removed 4 bases at V and 10 bases at J, leaving 10 bases unmatched. Germline loops: CDR1 SEHNR, CDR2 FQNEAQ (reference sequence).

This chain links TRBV19 with TRBJ2-2; the match to TRBD2 covers 7 bases. Germline lookup yields CDR1 LNHDA and CDR2 SQIVND (reference sequence). This CDR3 has 16 amino acids. V lost 4 bases, J lost 3 bases, and 8 bases stayed unmatched. The CDR3 reads CASSTQGRADTGELFF. In nucleotides, the CDR3 is TGTGCCAGTAGTACTCAAGGGAGGGCCGACACCGGGGAGCTGTTTTTT.

The V call is TRBV19, the J call TRBJ1-5; D gene ambiguous. CDR1 and CDR2 (germline): LNHDA, SQIVND (reference sequence). The germline V and J ends were trimmed by 8 bases and 6 bases, with 14 bases remaining between them. The CDR3 totals 13 residues. CDR3 region: CASGWELGQPQHF. The DNA of the CDR3 is TGTGCCAGTGGATGGGAGCTGGGTCAGCCCCAGCATTTT.

The chain couples TRBV5-1 to TRBJ2-7, with TRBD2 matching 11 bases. The CDR3 is 16 residues long. From germline, CDR1 is SGHRS and CDR2 YFSETQ. V lost 3 bases and J lost 2; bases outside the gene matches: 7. CDR3: CASSSVLAGVPYEQYF. The CDR3 nucleotides are TGCGCCAGCAGCTCCGTACTAGCGGGAGTTCCCTACGAGCAGTACTTC.

The gene calls are TRBV14 and TRBJ2-1; 7 nucleotides agree with TRBD2. The CDR3 covers 14 residues. Germline V gives CDR1 SGHDN, CDR2 FVKESK. The V segment lost 4 bases and the J segment 4 bases; nucleotides outside the gene matches: 4. CDR3 region: CASSRTSVYNEQFF. CDR3 DNA sequence: TGTGCCAGCAGCCGGACTAGTGTTTACAATGAGCAGTTCTTC.

This rearrangement joins TRBV10-3 to TRBJ2-3, with D perhaps TRBD1 (5 bases). The germline CDR1 and CDR2 sequences are ENHRY and SYGVKD. V lost 2 bases and J 5 bases, leaving 11 bases between the germline ends. The CDR3 sequence is 14 residues long. CDR3 protein: CAISEDRVLDTQYF. The CDR3 DNA is TGTGCCATCAGTGAGGACAGAGTTTTAGATACGCAGTATTTT.

This chain links TRBV5-4 with TRBJ2-5; 7 bases align to TRBD2. CDR3 length equals 12 residues. The germline V gene has CDR1 SGHNT and CDR2 YYREEE (reference sequence). V lost 7 bases to trimming and J lost 5 bases; unmatched junction nucleotides: 5. The CDR3 DNA follows: TGTGCCAGCGGAACTAGCGAGGAGACCCAGTACTTC. Its protein is CASGTSEETQYF. Using reference TRBV5-4 and TRBJ2-5 for the parts outside the CDR3, the full variable domain is ETGVTQSPTHLIKTRGQQVTLRCSSQSGHNTVSWYQQALGQGPQFIFQYYREEENGRGNFPPRFSGLQFPNYSSELNVNALELDDSALYLCASGTSEETQYFGPGTRLLVL.

The chain recombines TRBV7-9 with TRBJ2-7, with D unclear. The length of the CDR3 is 12 residues. V was clipped by 5 bases and J by 3 bases, with 8 bases between them. Germline V lookup: CDR1 SEHNR, CDR2 FQNEAQ (reference sequence). In DNA form, the CDR3 reads TGTGCCAGCAGCATAACCAGCTACGAGCAGTACTTC. The encoded protein is CASSITSYEQYF.

The chain couples TRBV15 to TRBJ1-5; 8 bases are a match to TRBD1. Germline V gene data show CDR1 as LNHNV and CDR2 as YYDKDF (reference sequence). The ends lost 0 bases at V and 2 bases at J; junction bases unmatched: 6. The CDR3 is made up of 17 amino acids. This CDR3 reads CATSRDKDRGGNQPQHF. The CDR3 DNA sequence: TGTGCCACCAGCAGAGATAAAGACAGGGGAGGCAATCAGCCCCAGCATTTT.

The chain uses TRBV27 and TRBJ1-5; TRBD1 aligns across 9 bases. The CDR3 runs 13 residues. The V gene's germline CDR1 is MNHEY and CDR2 SMNVEV (reference sequence). V gave up 6 bases and J gave up 8 bases; unmatched junction bases: 5. CDR3 loop: CASSDRGRKPQHF. The CDR3 region has the DNA TGTGCCAGCAGCGACAGGGGGAGGAAGCCCCAGCATTTT.

This sequence joins TRBV9 and TRBJ1-6, with 7 bases fitting TRBD1. Germline loops: CDR1 SGDLS, CDR2 YYNGEE. The V segment lost 2 bases and the J segment 7 bases; nucleotides outside the gene matches: 3. This CDR3 comprises 14 residues. The CDR3 loop is CASSVRQGNSPLHF. In DNA form, the CDR3 reads TGTGCCAGCAGCGTCCGACAGGGAAATTCACCCCTCCACTTT.

The rearrangement joins TRBV5-4 to TRBJ1-1; 9 bases fit TRBD1. V lost 4 bases, J lost 10 bases, and 5 bases stayed unmatched. The germline V gene has CDR1 SGHNT and CDR2 YYREEE (reference sequence). The CDR3 spans 12 residues. CDR3 protein: CASSPDRGRAFF. For the CDR3, the DNA is TGTGCCAGCAGCCCGGACAGGGGCCGAGCTTTCTTT.

By share of the sample, this clone is medium-sized. The junction does not match germline at one end; this may be a read error. The chain couples TRBV13 to TRBJ2-7; D perhaps matches TRBD1 (6 bases). CDR1 and CDR2 from the germline V gene are PRHDT and FYEKMQ (reference sequence). The CDR3 has 14 residues. The CDR3 bases are TGTGCCAGCAGTTTAGGTATGGGACACTACGAGCAGTACTTC. This gives the protein CASSLGMGHYEQYF.

This clone was observed a few times. V usage is TRBV14 and J usage is TRBJ1-1, with 7 nucleotides matching TRBD1. This CDR3 has 16 amino acids. Germline V gives CDR1 SGHDN, CDR2 FVKESK. V dropped 5 bases and J dropped 0; count of bases not matched to a gene: 9. The chain's CDR3 is CASSYRDRYMNTEAFF. The CDR3 DNA sequence: TGTGCCAGCAGCTACCGGGACAGATACATGAACACTGAAGCTTTCTTT.

Notes on this clone: One end of the junction does not line up with germline, which may come from a read error. The chain is built from TRBV27 and TRBJ2-7, with 8 bases lining up with TRBD2. CDR3 length equals 16 residues. CDR1 MNHEY and CDR2 SMNVEV come from the germline V gene (reference sequence). The CDR3: CARSLSGGGVPYEQYF. As DNA, the CDR3 is TGTGCCCGCAGTTTATCGGGAGGGGGGGTGCCCTACGAGCAGTACTTC.

The chain recombines TRBV9 with TRBJ2-3; D is perhaps TRBD2 (6 bases). This CDR3 is 15 amino acids long. Germline values: CDR1 SGDLS, CDR2 YYNGEE. Trimming cost V 3 bases and J 2 bases, with 13 bases left between them. CDR3 region: CASSAWDSYTDTQYF. The CDR3 DNA sequence: TGTGCCAGCAGCGCCTGGGACTCCTACACAGATACGCAGTATTTT.

V is TRBV14 and J is TRBJ2-7, with 9 bases that match TRBD1. Germline-derived CDR1 and CDR2 are SGHDN and FVKESK. With 3 bases clipped from V and 3 bases from J, the junction kept 6 bases outside the gene matches. The CDR3 has 15 amino acids. The CDR3 nucleotides read TGTGCCAGCAGCCACCCCGGGACAGGGATCTACGAGCAGTACTTC. It translates to CASSHPGTGIYEQYF.

In this sample, this clone turned up a few times. The chain has TRBV9 and TRBJ1-2; TRBD1 aligns across 8 bases. Trimming at V came to 3 bases and at J to 6 bases, leaving 4 bases not matched to a gene. The CDR3 sequence is 13 residues long. From germline, CDR1 is SGDLS and CDR2 YYNGEE. The CDR3 sequence is CASSAGQGHGYTF. CDR3 coding DNA: TGTGCCAGCAGCGCAGGACAGGGACATGGCTACACCTTC. Supplemented by reference TRBV9 and TRBJ1-2, the full variable domain reads DSGVTQTPKHLITATGQRVTLRCSPRSGDLSVYWYQQSLDQGLQFLIQYYNGEERAKGNILERFSAQQFPDLHSELNLSSLELGDSALYFCASSAGQGHGYTFGSGTRLTVV.

This clone was seen more than once but under ten times. The chain combines TRBV27 with TRBJ1-5; D might be TRBD1 (5 bases). Trimming removed 2 bases from V and 6 bases from J, with 11 bases in between. This CDR3 has 14 amino acids. The germline CDR1 and CDR2 sequences are MNHEY and SMNVEV (reference sequence). The chain's CDR3 is CASSLGGAGQPQHF. The CDR3 DNA follows: TGTGCCAGCAGTTTAGGAGGGGCGGGTCAGCCCCAGCATTTT.

The chain uses TRBV11-2 and TRBJ2-7; D is unresolved. Germline lookup yields CDR1 SGHAT and CDR2 FQNNGV. This CDR3 is built from 14 residues. V was shortened by 4 bases and J by 3 bases, with 13 bases between the two germline ends. CDR3: CASSSRAWVYEQYF. In DNA form, the CDR3 reads TGTGCCAGCAGCTCTCGAGCGTGGGTCTACGAGCAGTACTTC.